Detailed here is one T cell receptor beta chain. The antigen is unknown. TCRdb's copy holds only in-frame clones and misses some; the assay was immunoSEQ multiplex PCR. The sample has 50,000 to 65,000 clones; almost 65% are singletons. The CDR3 sequence is 13 residues long. Germline CDR1 and CDR2: MNHEY and SVGAGI. The V and J ends lost 6 bases and 0 bases respectively, with 8 bases between them. The sample is drawn from a study of a mutant IDH1 vaccine in newly diagnosed glioma. Overall study context: In some groups vaccination began 4-6 weeks post-radiotherapy; others received it with temozolomide. Study results and caveats: Seemingly, pseudoprogression had no relation to changes in the top peripheral T cell clonotypes.

Stated time point: week 47, end of study. Every vaccine dose comprised 300 ug of mutant IDH1 20-mer peptide plus topical imiquimod. This sequence was found in a man aged 40-49 years with glioma. Some clones in this sample may be carry-over from other donors' samples. Material: peripheral blood mononuclear cells (PBMCs), obtained from a glioma patient whose treatment included an IDH1 peptide vaccine. The J gene is TRBJ1-2, the V gene TRBV6-5; the D is unclear. The CDR3 DNA follows: TGTGCCAGCAGCCGGGAAGCTAACTATGGCTACACCTTC. This translates into CASSREANYGYTF.